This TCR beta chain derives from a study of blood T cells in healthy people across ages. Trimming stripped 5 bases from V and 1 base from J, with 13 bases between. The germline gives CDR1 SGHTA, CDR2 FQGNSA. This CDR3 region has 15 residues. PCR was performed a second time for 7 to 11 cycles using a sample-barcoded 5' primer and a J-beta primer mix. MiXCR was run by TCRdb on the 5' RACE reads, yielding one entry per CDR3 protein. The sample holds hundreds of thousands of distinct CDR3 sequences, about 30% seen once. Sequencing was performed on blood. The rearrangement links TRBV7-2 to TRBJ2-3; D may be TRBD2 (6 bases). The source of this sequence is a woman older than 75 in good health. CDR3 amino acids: CASSPGTVRTDTQYF. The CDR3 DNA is TGTGCCAGCAGCCCTGGGACTGTTCGCACAGATACGCAGTATTTT.